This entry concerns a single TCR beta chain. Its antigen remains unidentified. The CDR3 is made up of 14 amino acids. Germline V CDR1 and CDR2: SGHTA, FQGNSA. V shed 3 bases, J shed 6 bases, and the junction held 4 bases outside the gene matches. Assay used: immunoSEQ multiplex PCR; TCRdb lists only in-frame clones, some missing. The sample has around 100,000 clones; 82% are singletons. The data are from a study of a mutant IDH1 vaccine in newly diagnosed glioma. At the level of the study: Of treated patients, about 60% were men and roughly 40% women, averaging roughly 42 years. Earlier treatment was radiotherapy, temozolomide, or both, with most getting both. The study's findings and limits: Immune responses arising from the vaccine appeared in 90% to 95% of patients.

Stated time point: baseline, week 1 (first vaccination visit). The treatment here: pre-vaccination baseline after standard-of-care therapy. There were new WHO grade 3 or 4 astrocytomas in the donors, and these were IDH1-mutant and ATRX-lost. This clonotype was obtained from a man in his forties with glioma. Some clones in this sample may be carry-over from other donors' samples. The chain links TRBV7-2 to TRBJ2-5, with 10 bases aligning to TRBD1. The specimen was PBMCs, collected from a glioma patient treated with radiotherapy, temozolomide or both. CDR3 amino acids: CASSLTGGRKTQYF. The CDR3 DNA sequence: TGTGCCAGCAGCTTGACAGGGGGCCGGAAGACCCAGTACTTC.